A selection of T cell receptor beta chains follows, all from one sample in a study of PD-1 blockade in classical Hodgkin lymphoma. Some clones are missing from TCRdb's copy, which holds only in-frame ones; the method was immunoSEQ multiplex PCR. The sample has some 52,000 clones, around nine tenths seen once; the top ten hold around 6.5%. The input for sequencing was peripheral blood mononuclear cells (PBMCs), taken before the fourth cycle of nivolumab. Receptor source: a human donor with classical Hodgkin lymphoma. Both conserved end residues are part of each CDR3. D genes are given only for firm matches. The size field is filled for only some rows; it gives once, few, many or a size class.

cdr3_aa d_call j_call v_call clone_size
CASRPPGGELFF - TRBJ2-2 TRBV5-1 -
CASSLGAGARNEQFF - TRBJ2-1 TRBV7-2 -
CASSTYRGRRTEAFF TRBD1 TRBJ1-1 TRBV27 once
CASSPAWEMGTGELFF - TRBJ2-2 TRBV5-6 -
CASSAREGYNEQFF TRBD2 TRBJ2-1 TRBV2 -
CASSVAGSSTDTQYF - TRBJ2-3 TRBV9 -
CASSYYSGSYNEQFF - TRBJ2-1 TRBV7-9 -
CASSRQVQETQYF - TRBJ2-5 TRBV5-8 -
CATTQVVLAGGITDTQYF TRBD2 TRBJ2-3 TRBV7-9 -
CASSLPGDGNTIYF - TRBJ1-3 TRBV5-1 few
CASSVGGTNNEQFF - TRBJ2-1 TRBV9 once
CASSRGGYTF - TRBJ1-2 TRBV28 once
CASSLSRTATQYF - TRBJ2-3 TRBV28 -
CASSERMNTEAFF - TRBJ1-1 TRBV9 -
CASRGTVQETQYF TRBD1 TRBJ2-5 TRBV6-5 -
CASSPLAGGPNEQYF TRBD2 TRBJ2-7 TRBV11-1 -
CASSLNGNQPQHF - TRBJ1-5 TRBV11-1 -
CASSLVDGARPGNTIYF - TRBJ1-3 TRBV5-1 -
CAISADIIYGYTF - TRBJ1-2 TRBV10-3 -
CASRTGSEKLFF - TRBJ1-4 TRBV6-6 -
CASSQVARTRANVLTF - TRBJ2-6 TRBV14 -
CASSATGNYEQYF TRBD1 TRBJ2-7 TRBV6-5 few
CASSLVTSLPSFEQYF TRBD2 TRBJ2-7 TRBV7-2 -
CASGLDGLAGGEQYF TRBD2 TRBJ2-7 TRBV12-5 -
CASSQARGFNEQYF - TRBJ2-7 TRBV14 -
CSARTGGNEGYTF TRBD1 TRBJ1-2 TRBV29-1 -
CASSLGQGADTQYF TRBD1 TRBJ2-3 TRBV9 -
CASSESGSGELFF - TRBJ2-2 TRBV10-1 -
CSVGGETQYF TRBD2 TRBJ2-5 TRBV29-1 -
CASSLGQTFSNQPQHF TRBD1 TRBJ1-5 TRBV19 -
CASSQGGTSPATQYF TRBD2 TRBJ2-3 TRBV4-3 -
CASSPPGRDEAFF - TRBJ1-1 TRBV4-1 -
CASKRTGLSGNTIYF TRBD1 TRBJ1-3 TRBV2 -
CASSFANPHLGYGYTF - TRBJ1-2 TRBV7-3 -
CSVAGLVSYEQYF TRBD2 TRBJ2-7 TRBV29-1 -
CASSQALPGTGQYF TRBD1 TRBJ2-7 TRBV14 once
CASSQPIGQALYNSPLHF - TRBJ1-6 TRBV7-2 few
CASSRKEWGARDYGYTF - TRBJ1-2 TRBV28 -
CASSLAGGQETQYF - TRBJ2-5 TRBV5-4 -
CASSPSQATSYEQYF - TRBJ2-7 TRBV18 once
CASSVPNSGLGGNEQFF - TRBJ2-1 TRBV9 -
CATRTGGLNTEAFF TRBD1 TRBJ1-1 TRBV10-3 -
CASSPVQVNTGELFF - TRBJ2-2 TRBV18 -
CASSQVGSGAKNIQYF - TRBJ2-4 TRBV4-2 -
CAGQRGQGASDRLQSPQHF TRBD1 TRBJ1-5 TRBV6-4 -
CASSPGQGNNQPQHF TRBD1 TRBJ1-5 TRBV6-6 -
CASSSIFHPPLRPNTGELFF - TRBJ2-2 TRBV7-3 -
CASSLGVGQGRTEAFF - TRBJ1-1 TRBV28 -
CASSLWNSGNEQFF - TRBJ2-1 TRBV5-1 -
CASSSRGGTSSGTQYF - TRBJ2-5 TRBV9 -
CASSIIRTTITQPQHF - TRBJ1-5 TRBV19 -
CATSSGITQYF - TRBJ2-3 TRBV15 -
CASSPTSGRQNEQFF TRBD2 TRBJ2-1 TRBV27 -